Sequencing of this TCR beta chain was carried out in a study of OX40 agonist ivuxolimab in advanced cancers. Overall study context: Patients with prior anti-PD-1, anti-PD-L1 or anti-CTLA-4 therapy were eligible; approximately 40% had some.

Profiling relied on immunoSEQ multiplex PCR, and the TCRdb table lists in-frame clones only, not all of them. The repertoire includes some 64,000 clones, approximately 91% of them detected once, and around a sixth sits in the top ten. As to this clone: Antigen specificity is unknown.

CDR1 is MGHRA and CDR2 is YSYEKL in the germline V gene. This CDR3 has 11 amino acids. V lost 7 bases and J lost 6, with 7 bases in between. Study results and limitations: With doses of 0.1-3.0 mg/kg, partial responders showed among the lowest clonal expansion. Antigen specificity of clonally expanded peripheral T cells was not established.

Sequences were derived from CD4+ or CD8+ T cells sorted from blood, sampled in a trial of the OX40 agonist ivuxolimab. This clonotype was sampled from an adult with an advanced solid tumor such as melanoma, head and neck, liver or kidney cancer. The V call is TRBV4-1, the J call TRBJ2-1; D possibly corresponds to TRBD2 (6 bases). The CDR3, as DNA: TGCGCCAGCATTAGCGGCAATGAGCAGTTCTTC. Protein sequence: CASISGNEQFF.